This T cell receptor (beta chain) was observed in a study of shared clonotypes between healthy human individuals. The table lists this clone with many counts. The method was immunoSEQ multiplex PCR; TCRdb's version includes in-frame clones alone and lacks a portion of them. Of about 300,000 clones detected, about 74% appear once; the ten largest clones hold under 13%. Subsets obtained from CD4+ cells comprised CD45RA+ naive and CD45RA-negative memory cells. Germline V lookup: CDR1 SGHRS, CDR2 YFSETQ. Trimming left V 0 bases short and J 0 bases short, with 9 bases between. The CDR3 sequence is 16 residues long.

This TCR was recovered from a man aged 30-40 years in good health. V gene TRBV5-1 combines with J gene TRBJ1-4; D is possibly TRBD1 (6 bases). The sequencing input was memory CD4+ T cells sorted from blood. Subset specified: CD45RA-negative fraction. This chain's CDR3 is CASSLGGLATNEKLFF. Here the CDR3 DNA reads TGCGCCAGCAGCTTGGGGGGGCTAGCAACTAATGAAAAACTGTTTTTT.